Listed below are T cell receptor beta chains from one sample, sequenced in a study of blood T cells in healthy people across ages. TCRdb used MiXCR to reprocess the 5' RACE reads, holding one entry per CDR3 protein. In the table there are approximately 830,000 distinct CDR3 sequences, 60% to 80% of which are singletons. The specimen was blood. The receptors come from a man aged 25 to 40 in good health. Both conserved end residues are part of each CDR3. A D gene is named only where the DNA matches it firmly. Some rows mark clone size as missing; the rest say once, few, many or name a class of expanded clone.

D,J,size,V,DNA,CDR3
-,TRBJ2-1,few,TRBV29-1,TGCAGCGTTGTTCAGGGCGGCGGTAGCTCCTACAATGAGCAGTTCTTC,CSVVQGGGSSYNEQFF
-,TRBJ2-1,-,TRBV28,TGTGCCAGCAGTTTATCCCTAGCTCAAGGGGCCAAGCAGTTCTTC,CASSLSLAQGAKQFF
TRBD2,TRBJ2-1,-,TRBV11-3,TGTGCCAGCAGCTCAGCGGGGGACAACTACAATGAGCAGTTCTTC,CASSSAGDNYNEQFF
TRBD1,TRBJ2-1,-,TRBV6-2/TRBV6-3,TGTGCCAGCAGTTACGGCGAAACAAGACAGGGCAATGAGCAGATCTTC,CASSYGETRQGNEQIF
-,TRBJ2-5,few,TRBV6-6,TGTGCCAGCAGTTATGCAGGGAGGTACCAAGAGACCCAGTACTTC,CASSYAGRYQETQYF
TRBD2,TRBJ2-5,-,TRBV3-1,TGTGCCAGCAGCCAAGGTAGCGGGGGACCCAGGGGGTCAGAGACCCAGTACTTC,CASSQGSGGPRGSETQYF
TRBD2,TRBJ2-1,-,TRBV20-1,TGCAGTGCTACATCCCAGCGGGGGGGCCACAATGAGCAGTTCTTC,CSATSQRGGHNEQFF
-,TRBJ1-6,-,TRBV14,TGTGCCAGCAGCCATGGGACCCTAAGCGGATCACCCCTCCACTTT,CASSHGTLSGSPLHF
-,TRBJ1-5,many,TRBV5-1,TGCGCCAGCAGCACTCAGAGCAATCAGCCCCAGCATTTT,CASSTQSNQPQHF
TRBD1,TRBJ1-1,-,TRBV9,TGTGCCAGCAGCGGTAGACAGGGAGATGAAGCTTTCTTT,CASSGRQGDEAFF
-,TRBJ2-7,few,TRBV5-1,TGCGCCAGCAGCTTAACGACAGCCTCCTACGAGCAGTACTTC,CASSLTTASYEQYF
TRBD1,TRBJ1-2,-,TRBV30,TGTGCCCAGTATTCGGCGACAGGGAACTATGGCTACACCTTC,CAQYSATGNYGYTF
TRBD1,TRBJ2-5,few,TRBV12-3/TRBV12-4,TGTGCCAGCAGGGAAGGGGACAGGACTTCCCAAGAGACCCAGTACTTC,CASREGDRTSQETQYF
TRBD1,TRBJ1-2,many,TRBV29-1,TGCAGCGTTGATCCGGGACAGTATGGCTACACCTTC,CSVDPGQYGYTF
-,TRBJ1-1,many,TRBV5-1,TGCGCCAGCAGCTTGGACGGACCGAACACTGAAGCTTTCTTT,CASSLDGPNTEAFF
-,TRBJ1-2,few,TRBV25-1,TGTGCCAGCAGCGCAACCGCAGGAGGCATCTATGGCTACACCTTC,CASSATAGGIYGYTF
-,TRBJ1-2,few,TRBV7-2,TGTGCCAGCAGCTTATCTCGTTCGGGCGGGGGAAACTATGGCTACACCTTC,CASSLSRSGGGNYGYTF
-,TRBJ2-7,-,TRBV12-3/TRBV12-4,TGTGCCAGCAGTTTAGGACAGAACTGCGAGCAGTACTTC,CASSLGQNCEQYF
TRBD2,TRBJ2-3,-,TRBV12-3/TRBV12-4,TGTGCCAGCAGGTTGGGACTAGCGGGATCCACAGATACGCAGTATTTT,CASRLGLAGSTDTQYF
-,TRBJ1-2,-,TRBV30,TGTGCCTGGAGTAGGGACTCCATCGTCTATGGCTACACCTTC,CAWSRDSIVYGYTF
TRBD2,TRBJ2-7,few,TRBV5-1,TGCGCCAGCAGCTTGGGACTAGCGGGGCCTGAGCAGTACTTC,CASSLGLAGPEQYF
TRBD1,TRBJ1-5,-,TRBV6-1,TGTGCCAGCAGTTTGACAGGGATCGTTAGCAATCAGCCCCAGCATTTT,CASSLTGIVSNQPQHF
-,TRBJ2-6,-,TRBV7-9,TGTGCCAGTCCAGGGGTGAGCGGGGCCAACGTCCGGACTTTC,CASPGVSGANVRTF
-,TRBJ2-7,-,TRBV28,TGTGCCAGCAGATCCTCTTTGGACGAGCAGTACTTC,CASRSSLDEQYF
-,TRBJ2-1,few,TRBV7-3,TGTGCCAGCAGCCCCACACAAGGGGGAACATACAATGAGCAGTTCTTC,CASSPTQGGTYNEQFF
TRBD2,TRBJ2-5,-,TRBV6-1,TGTGCCAGCACTGCGGGGGGAGATGAGACCCAGTACTTC,CASTAGGDETQYF
TRBD2,TRBJ2-3,-,TRBV24-1,TGTGCCACCAGTAAAACTGATCTAGCGGGGGGAGCAGATACGCAGTATTTT,CATSKTDLAGGADTQYF
-,TRBJ2-5,few,TRBV6-1,TGTGCCAGCAGTCCAGTGGGACAAGAGACCCAGTACTTC,CASSPVGQETQYF
-,TRBJ1-2,-,TRBV20-1,TGCAGGGCTATCGAAGCTAACTATGGCTACACCTTC,CRAIEANYGYTF
TRBD1,TRBJ1-6,-,TRBV20-1,TGCGGTGGCGGACAGGGGCCAAATTCACCCCTCCACTTT,CGGGQGPNSPLHF
TRBD1,TRBJ2-7,-,TRBV11-2,TGTGCCAGCAGCTTAGACCGACAGGGAAGTTCCTACGAGCAGTACTTC,CASSLDRQGSSYEQYF
-,TRBJ2-7,-,TRBV12-3/TRBV12-4,TGTGCCAGCAGTCACCAGGATTACGAGCAGTACTTC,CASSHQDYEQYF
-,TRBJ1-6,once,TRBV28,TGTGCCAGCAGTCTAGCGGCGGGGAGCTCCTATAATTCACCCCTCCACTTT,CASSLAAGSSYNSPLHF
TRBD2,TRBJ2-5,-,TRBV5-1,TGCGCCAGCAGCCGACTCCCTAGCGGGGGGGCGGAGACCCAGTACTTC,CASSRLPSGGAETQYF
-,TRBJ2-3,many,TRBV11-2,TGTGCCAACAACCTCAACACAGATACGCAGTATTTT,CANNLNTDTQYF
-,TRBJ1-2,-,TRBV28,TGTGCCAGCAGAACAGGACCTGGCTACACCTTC,CASRTGPGYTF
TRBD1,TRBJ2-1,-,TRBV7-9,TGTGCCAGCAGCTTAGAAACCGGGACAGGGTCCTACAATGAGCAGTTCTTC,CASSLETGTGSYNEQFF
-,TRBJ2-3,-,TRBV6-5,TGTGCCAGCAGTCCCACAGGTTCCGCTAGCCCAGATACGCAGTATTTT,CASSPTGSASPDTQYF
-,TRBJ1-1,few,TRBV21-1,TGTGCCAGCAGCAAAAGATTACGGACAGGGGATTTGGCGAACACTGAAGCTTTCTTT,CASSKRLRTGDLANTEAFF
-,TRBJ2-5,-,TRBV20-1,TGCAGTGCTAGAGATGGGCAGGGGGGAGAGACCCAGTACTTC,CSARDGQGGETQYF
-,TRBJ2-1,few,TRBV6-4,TGTGCCAGCAGTGCGGGGACAATCGACAATGAGCAGTTCTTC,CASSAGTIDNEQFF
-,TRBJ2-4,few,TRBV7-2,TGTGCCAGCCGCACAGGGCTGGGGAACATTCAGTACTTC,CASRTGLGNIQYF
TRBD1,TRBJ1-1,-,TRBV27,TGTGCCAGCAGTCCCCCGGGACAGAGGAACACTGAAGCTTTCTTT,CASSPPGQRNTEAFF
TRBD2,TRBJ2-7,-,TRBV27,TGTGCCAGCAGTTTATCGGGTAGCGGGGGAATCTACGAGCAGTACTTC,CASSLSGSGGIYEQYF
TRBD1,TRBJ2-7,-,TRBV6-2/TRBV6-3,TGTGCCAGCAGTTCAGGGGGATTGTACTACGAGCAGTACTTC,CASSSGGLYYEQYF
-,TRBJ1-2,few,TRBV27,TGTGCCAGCAGTTCCGGGGGGCGCTTCTATGGCTACACCTTC,CASSSGGRFYGYTF
TRBD2,TRBJ2-7,-,TRBV4-3,TGCGCCAGCAGCCAAATTATCCGGCGGCGGGGGGACTCCTACGAGCAGTACTTC,CASSQIIRRRGDSYEQYF
TRBD2,TRBJ2-5,once,TRBV6-5,TGTGCCAGCAGTTACTCGGAGAGCGGGGGAGGCGAGACCCAGTACTTC,CASSYSESGGGETQYF
TRBD1,TRBJ2-1,once,TRBV12-3/TRBV12-4,TGTGCCAGCAGCCAACACCGGGACAGTGCGTTCAATGAGCAGTTCTTC,CASSQHRDSAFNEQFF
-,TRBJ2-3,-,TRBV27,TGTGCCAGCAGTTCCCCGGGGTGGATCGGTACAGATACGCAGTATTTT,CASSSPGWIGTDTQYF
-,TRBJ2-4,few,TRBV5-5,TGTGCCAGCAGCTTGGGGTACACGGGCAAAAACATTCAGTACTTC,CASSLGYTGKNIQYF
-,TRBJ1-2,-,TRBV6-1,TGTGCCAGCAGTGACCCCCCCCAGGGCTACACCTTC,CASSDPPQGYTF
TRBD1,TRBJ2-1,few,TRBV12-3/TRBV12-4,TGTGCCAGCAGCCCTGGGATAGGGGGCGATGAGCAGTTCTTC,CASSPGIGGDEQFF
TRBD1,TRBJ2-7,-,TRBV20-1,TGCAGTGCTAGAACCGGGACAGGGGGAGCCTACGAGCAGTACTTC,CSARTGTGGAYEQYF
TRBD1,TRBJ2-3,-,TRBV20-1,TGCAGTGCGAGAAACAGGGGGTTATTTAGCACAGATACGCAGTATTTT,CSARNRGLFSTDTQYF